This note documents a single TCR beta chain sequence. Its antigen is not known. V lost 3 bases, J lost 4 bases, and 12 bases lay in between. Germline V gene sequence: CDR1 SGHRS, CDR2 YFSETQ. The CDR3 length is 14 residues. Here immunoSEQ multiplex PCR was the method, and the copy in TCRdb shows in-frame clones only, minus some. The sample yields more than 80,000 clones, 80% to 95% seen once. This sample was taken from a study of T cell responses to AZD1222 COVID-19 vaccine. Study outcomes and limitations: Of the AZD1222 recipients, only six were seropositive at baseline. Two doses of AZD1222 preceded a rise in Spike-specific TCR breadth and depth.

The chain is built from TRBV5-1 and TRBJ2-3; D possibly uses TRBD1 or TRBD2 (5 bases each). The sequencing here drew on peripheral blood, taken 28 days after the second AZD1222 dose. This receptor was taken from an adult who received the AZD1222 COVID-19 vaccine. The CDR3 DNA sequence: TGCGCCAGCAGCTCGGGGCCTTTGGCAGATACGCAGTATTTT. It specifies CASSSGPLADTQYF.